The entry that follows covers one TCR beta chain sequence. No antigen is known for it. The assay was immunoSEQ multiplex PCR, and TCRdb's table has in-frame clones only and misses some. Among about 98,000 clones, approximately 78% were seen once, and the ten largest hold about 3.5%. Germline CDR1 SGHRS, CDR2 YFSETQ. The CDR3 length is 12 residues. Trimming at V came to 7 bases and at J to 3 bases, leaving 0 bases not matched to a gene. The sample comes from a study of radiotherapy plus CTLA-4 blockade in lung cancer. The overall study: Among enrolled patients, roughly 18% responded and 31% achieved disease control. Study findings and constraints: Subsequent to radiotherapy plus ipilimumab, tumor-derived TCR clones underwent expansion in blood. Interferon-beta, together with early blood T cell clone dynamics, reportedly best predicted response.

Focal radiation was given together with CTLA-4 blockade (ipilimumab) to patients with chemo-refractory metastatic non-small-cell lung cancer. Here the sequenced sample was peripheral blood, taken from a patient treated with radiotherapy plus ipilimumab. The chain links TRBV5-1 to TRBJ2-5, with TRBD1 matching 10 bases. The origin of this receptor is a human donor with non-small cell lung cancer who had a partial response to radiotherapy plus ipilimumab. CDR3 protein: CASGQGEETQYF. The CDR3 nucleotides are TGCGCCAGCGGACAGGGGGAAGAGACCCAGTACTTC.